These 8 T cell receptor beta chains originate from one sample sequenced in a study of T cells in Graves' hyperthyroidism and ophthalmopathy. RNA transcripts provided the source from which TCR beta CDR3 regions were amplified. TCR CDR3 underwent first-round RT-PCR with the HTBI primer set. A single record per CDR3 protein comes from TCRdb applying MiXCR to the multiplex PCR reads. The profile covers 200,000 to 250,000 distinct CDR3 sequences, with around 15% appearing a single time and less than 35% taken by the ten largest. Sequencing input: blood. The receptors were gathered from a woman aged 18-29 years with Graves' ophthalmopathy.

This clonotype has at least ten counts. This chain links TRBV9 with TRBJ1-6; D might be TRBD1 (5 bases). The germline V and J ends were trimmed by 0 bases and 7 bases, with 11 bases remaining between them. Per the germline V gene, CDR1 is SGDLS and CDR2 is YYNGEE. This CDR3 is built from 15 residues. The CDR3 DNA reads TGTGCCAGCAGCGTAGATGGGGGGTTAAATTCACCCCTCCACTTT. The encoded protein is CASSVDGGLNSPLHF. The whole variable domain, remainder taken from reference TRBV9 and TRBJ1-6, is DSGVTQTPKHLITATGQRVTLRCSPRSGDLSVYWYQQSLDQGLQFLIQYYNGEERAKGNILERFSAQQFPDLHSELNLSSLELGDSALYFCASSVDGGLNSPLHFGNGTRLTVT.

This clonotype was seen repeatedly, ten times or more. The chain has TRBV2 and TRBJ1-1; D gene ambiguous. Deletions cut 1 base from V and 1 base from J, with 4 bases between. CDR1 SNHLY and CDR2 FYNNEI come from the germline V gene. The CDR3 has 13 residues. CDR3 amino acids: CASSEESNTEAFF. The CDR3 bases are TGTGCCAGCAGTGAAGAATCGAACACTGAAGCTTTCTTT.

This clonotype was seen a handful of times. This chain's CDR3 is CASSPYRVGSGANVLTF. DNA of the CDR3: TGTGCCAGCAGCCCCTATAGGGTAGGGTCTGGGGCCAACGTCCTGACTTTC. The rearrangement uses TRBV9 and TRBJ2-6; D remains unclear. This CDR3 is 17 amino acids long. From germline, CDR1 is SGDLS and CDR2 YYNGEE. Between the trimmed V and J ends, which lost 4 bases and 1 base, there was a span of 15 bases.

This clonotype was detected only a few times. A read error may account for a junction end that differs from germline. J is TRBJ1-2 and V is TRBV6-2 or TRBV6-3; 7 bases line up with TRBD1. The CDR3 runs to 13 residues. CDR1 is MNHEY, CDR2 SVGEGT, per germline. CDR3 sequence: CASSYSGTALYAF. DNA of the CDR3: TGTGCCAGCAGTTACTCCGGGACAGCCTTGTACGCCTTC.

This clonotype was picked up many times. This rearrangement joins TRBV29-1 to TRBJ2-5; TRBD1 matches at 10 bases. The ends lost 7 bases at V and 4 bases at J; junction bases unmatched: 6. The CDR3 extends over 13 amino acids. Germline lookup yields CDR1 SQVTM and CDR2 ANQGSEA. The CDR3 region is CSGDRGSSETQYF. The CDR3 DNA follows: TGCAGCGGGGACAGGGGAAGTTCAGAGACCCAGTACTTC.

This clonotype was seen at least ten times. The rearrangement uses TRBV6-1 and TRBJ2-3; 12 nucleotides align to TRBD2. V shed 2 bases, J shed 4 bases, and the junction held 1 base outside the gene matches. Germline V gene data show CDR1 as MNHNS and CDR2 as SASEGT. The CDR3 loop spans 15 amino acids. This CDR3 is CASSELAGGPDTQYF. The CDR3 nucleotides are TGTGCCAGCAGTGAACTAGCGGGGGGGCCAGATACGCAGTATTTT.

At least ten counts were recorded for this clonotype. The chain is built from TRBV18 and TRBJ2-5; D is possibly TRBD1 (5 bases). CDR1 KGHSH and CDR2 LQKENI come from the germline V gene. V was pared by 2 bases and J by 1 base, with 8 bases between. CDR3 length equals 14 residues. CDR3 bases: TGTGCCAGCTCACCAGGGGCTTCCCAAGAGACCCAGTACTTC. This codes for CASSPGASQETQYF.

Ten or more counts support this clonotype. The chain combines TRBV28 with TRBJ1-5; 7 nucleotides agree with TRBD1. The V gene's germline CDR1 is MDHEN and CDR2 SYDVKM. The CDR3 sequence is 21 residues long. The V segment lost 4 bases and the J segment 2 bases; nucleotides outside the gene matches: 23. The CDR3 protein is CASSSLHLTGSSTMGNQPQHF. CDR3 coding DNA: TGTGCCAGCAGTTCCCTCCACTTGACAGGGAGCTCTACCATGGGCAATCAGCCCCAGCATTTT.